This TCR beta chain was identified during a study of blood T cells in healthy people across ages. Looked up from germline, CDR1 is SGHTA and CDR2 is FQGNSA. This CDR3 is 15 amino acids long. V lost 5 bases to trimming and J lost 3 bases; unmatched junction nucleotides: 4. Only a few counts were recorded for this clonotype. Antigen unknown. A second PCR of 7 to 11 cycles used a sample-barcoded 5' primer and a J-beta primer mix. A template-switch adaptor containing 12 random nucleotides labeled each cDNA molecule. Each CDR3 protein is one row after TCRdb ran MiXCR on the 5' RACE reads. The sample includes about 830,000 distinct CDR3 sequences, roughly 50% of them seen just once. About 10 milliliters of peripheral blood were drawn from each donor into EDTA-treated tubes. Study-level points and caveats: Higher diversity and more naive CD4+ cells were features of long-lived donors, compared to aged donors.

The sample was blood. This chain links TRBV7-2 with TRBJ2-3; 11 nucleotides agree with TRBD2. This receptor was obtained from a man aged 25 to 40 in good health. CDR3 amino acids: CASSRLAGLTDTQYF. The DNA for the CDR3 is TGTGCCAGCAGCCGACTAGCGGGATTGACAGATACGCAGTATTTT.